This paragraph covers one T cell receptor beta chain sequence. Sequenced by immunoSEQ multiplex PCR; TCRdb stores in-frame clones only, minus some. The sample consists of about 68,000 clones, 90% of them appearing once. The data belong to a study of T cell changes during pregnancy in multiple sclerosis. This CDR3 is built from 15 residues. V lost 4 bases, J lost 2 bases, and 8 bases stayed unmatched. Germline CDR1 and CDR2: MNHEY and SVGAGI. The source of this sequence is a female donor with multiple sclerosis, enrolled in a pregnancy study. The sample in question was peripheral blood, obtained in the third trimester of pregnancy. This rearrangement joins TRBV6-5 to TRBJ2-7; 7 bases agree with TRBD2. CDR3 bases: TGTGCCAGCAGTTCTATGGCGGGACTAACCTACGAGCAGTACTTC. It specifies CASSSMAGLTYEQYF.